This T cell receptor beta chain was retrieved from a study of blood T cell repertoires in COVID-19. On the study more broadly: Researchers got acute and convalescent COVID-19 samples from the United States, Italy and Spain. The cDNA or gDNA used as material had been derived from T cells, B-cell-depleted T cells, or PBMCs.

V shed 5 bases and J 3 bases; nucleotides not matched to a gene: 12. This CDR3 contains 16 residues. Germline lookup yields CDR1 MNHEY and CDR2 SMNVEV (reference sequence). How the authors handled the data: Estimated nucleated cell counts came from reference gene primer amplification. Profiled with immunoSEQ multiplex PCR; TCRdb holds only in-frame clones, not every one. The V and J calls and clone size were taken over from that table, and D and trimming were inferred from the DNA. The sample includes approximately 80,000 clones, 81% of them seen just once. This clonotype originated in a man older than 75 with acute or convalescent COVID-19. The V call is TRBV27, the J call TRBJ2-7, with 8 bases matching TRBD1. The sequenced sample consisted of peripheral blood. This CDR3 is CASSTTRTGFYYEQYF. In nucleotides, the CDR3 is TGTGCCAGCAGTACCACCAGGACAGGGTTTTACTACGAGCAGTACTTC.